Listed here is a single T cell receptor (beta chain). Other DNA sequences of this sample code for an identical CDR3. Profiling relied on immunoSEQ multiplex PCR, and the TCRdb table lists in-frame clones only, not all of them. The table lists hundreds of thousands of clones, around three quarters of them singletons. This CDR3 is 14 amino acids long. Germline values: CDR1 MDHEN, CDR2 SYDVKM. With 5 bases removed from V and 4 bases from J, the gap between germline ends came to 12 bases. The sample belongs to a study of shared clonotypes between healthy human individuals. This clonotype was sampled from a young woman in good health. The J gene is TRBJ1-5, the V gene TRBV28; D is possibly TRBD1 (5 bases). Sequencing used memory CD4+ T cells sorted from blood. Noted subset: CD45RA-negative fraction. The CDR3 here is CASSPTDSNQPQHF. CDR3 bases: TGTGCCAGCAGTCCCACCGACAGTAATCAGCCCCAGCATTTT. The full variable domain, its missing parts supplied by reference TRBV28 and TRBJ1-5, is DVKVTQSSRYLVKRTGEKVFLECVQDMDHENMFWYRQDPGLGLRLIYFSYDVKMKEKGDIPEGYSVSREKKERFSLILESASTNQTSMYLCASSPTDSNQPQHFGDGTRLSIL.